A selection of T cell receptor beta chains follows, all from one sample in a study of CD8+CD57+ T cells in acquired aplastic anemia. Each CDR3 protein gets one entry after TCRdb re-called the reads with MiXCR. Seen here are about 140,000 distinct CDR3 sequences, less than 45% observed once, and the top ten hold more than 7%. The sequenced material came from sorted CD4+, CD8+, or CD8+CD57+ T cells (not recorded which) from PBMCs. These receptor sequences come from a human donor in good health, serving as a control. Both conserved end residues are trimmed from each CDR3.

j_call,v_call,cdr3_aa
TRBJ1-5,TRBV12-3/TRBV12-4,ASSLQGANQPQH
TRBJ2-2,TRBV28,ASSSGSTGELF
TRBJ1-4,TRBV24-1,ATNPLQGTNEKLF
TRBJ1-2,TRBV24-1,ATSVTGGLLGYA
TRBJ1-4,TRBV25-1,ASSLRDRDEKLF
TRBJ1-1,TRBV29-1,SVVSLGGLEAF
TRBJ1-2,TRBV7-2,ASSLGMNYGYT
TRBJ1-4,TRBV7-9,ASSLDRVLIEKLF
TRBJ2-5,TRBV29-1,SVGTSGGRETQY
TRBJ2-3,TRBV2,ASKRTDTQY
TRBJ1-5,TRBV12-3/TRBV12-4,ASQGTNQPQH
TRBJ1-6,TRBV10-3,ATGGVEGSPLH
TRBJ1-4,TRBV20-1,SATTGGGNEKLF
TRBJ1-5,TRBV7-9,AVSRVGDNQPQH